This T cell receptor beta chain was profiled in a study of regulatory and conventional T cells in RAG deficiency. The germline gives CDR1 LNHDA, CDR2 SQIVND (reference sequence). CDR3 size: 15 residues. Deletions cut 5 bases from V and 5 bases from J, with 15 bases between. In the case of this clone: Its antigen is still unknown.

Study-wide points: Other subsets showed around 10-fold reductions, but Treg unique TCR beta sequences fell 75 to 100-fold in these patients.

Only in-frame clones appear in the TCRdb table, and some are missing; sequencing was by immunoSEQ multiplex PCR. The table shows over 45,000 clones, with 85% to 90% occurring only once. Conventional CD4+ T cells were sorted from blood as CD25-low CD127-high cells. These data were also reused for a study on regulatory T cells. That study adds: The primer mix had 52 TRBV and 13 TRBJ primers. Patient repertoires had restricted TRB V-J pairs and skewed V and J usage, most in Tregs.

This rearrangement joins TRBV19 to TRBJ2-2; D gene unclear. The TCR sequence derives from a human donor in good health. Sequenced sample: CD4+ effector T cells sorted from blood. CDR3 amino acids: CASSPKEYSTGELFF. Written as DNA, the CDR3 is TGTGCCAGTAGTCCTAAAGAGTATAGTACCGGGGAGCTGTTTTTT.